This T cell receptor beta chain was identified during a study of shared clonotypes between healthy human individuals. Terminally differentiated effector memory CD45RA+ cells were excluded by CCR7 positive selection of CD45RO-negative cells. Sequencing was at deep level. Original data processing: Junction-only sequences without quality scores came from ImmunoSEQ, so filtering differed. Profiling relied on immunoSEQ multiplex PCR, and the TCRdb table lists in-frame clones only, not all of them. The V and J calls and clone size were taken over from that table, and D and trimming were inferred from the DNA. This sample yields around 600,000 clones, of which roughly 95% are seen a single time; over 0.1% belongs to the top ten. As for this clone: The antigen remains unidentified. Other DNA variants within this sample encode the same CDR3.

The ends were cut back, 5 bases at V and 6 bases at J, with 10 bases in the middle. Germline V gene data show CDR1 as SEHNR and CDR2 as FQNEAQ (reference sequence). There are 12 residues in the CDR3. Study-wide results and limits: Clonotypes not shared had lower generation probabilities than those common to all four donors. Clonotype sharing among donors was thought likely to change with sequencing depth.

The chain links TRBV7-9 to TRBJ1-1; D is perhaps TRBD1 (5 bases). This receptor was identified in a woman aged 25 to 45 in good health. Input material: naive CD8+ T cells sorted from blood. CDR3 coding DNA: TGTGCCAGCAGCCCTGGGGGGGCTGAAGCTTTCTTT. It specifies CASSPGGAEAFF. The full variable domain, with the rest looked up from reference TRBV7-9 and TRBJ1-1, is DTGVSQNPRHKITKRGQNVTFRCDPISEHNRLYWYRQTLGQGPEFLTYFQNEAQLEKSRLLSDRFSAERPKGSFSTLEIQRTEQGDSAMYLCASSPGGAEAFFGQGTRLTVV.